Below, 3 T cell receptor beta chains from the same sample are listed, as sequenced in a study of blood T cell repertoires in COVID-19. Clones were sequenced by immunoSEQ multiplex PCR, and TCRdb holds only the in-frame ones, with some missing. The sample lists roughly 300,000 clones; 86% were seen once. The sequenced material came from peripheral blood. The origin of the receptors is a woman between 50 and 59 years old with acute or convalescent COVID-19.

J is TRBJ2-5 and V is TRBV18; 9 bases map to TRBD2. This CDR3 comprises 14 residues. Per germline, CDR1 KGHSH and CDR2 LQKENI. V lost 3 bases, J lost 4 bases, and 3 bases stayed unmatched. The CDR3 nucleotides are TGTGCCAGCTCACCCCGAGCGGGGGGAGAGACCCAGTACTTC. It yields the protein CASSPRAGGETQYF. Drawing the rest from reference TRBV18 and TRBJ2-5, the complete variable domain is NAGVMQNPRHLVRRRGQEARLRCSPMKGHSHVYWYRQLPEEGLKFMVYLQKENIIDESGMPKERFSAEFPKEGPSILRIQQVVRGDSAAYFCASSPRAGGETQYFGPGTRLLVL.

This chain links TRBV5-5 with TRBJ2-7, with D unclear. Germline V gene lookup returns CDR1 SGHKS and CDR2 YYEKEE (reference sequence). V gave up 2 bases and J gave up 4 bases, with 7 bases separating them. The CDR3 length is 12 residues. The CDR3 DNA follows: TGTGCCAGCAGCTTAATTCATTACGAGCAGTACTTC. As protein: CASSLIHYEQYF.

The CDR3 DNA reads TGTGCCAGCTGGGACAGGTCGAACACTGAAGCTTTCTTT. Amino acid sequence: CASWDRSNTEAFF. The rearrangement joins TRBV3-1 (or the pseudogene TRBV3-2) to TRBJ1-1; 8 bases map to TRBD1. CDR1 is LGHDT, CDR2 YNNKEL, per germline (reference sequence). The CDR3 sequence is 13 residues long. Germline trimming cut 8 bases from V and 1 base from J; bases unmatched to any gene: 3.